This T cell receptor (beta chain) was identified during a study of blood T cell repertoires in COVID-19. Assay used: immunoSEQ multiplex PCR; TCRdb lists only in-frame clones, some missing. The sample includes fewer than 80,000 clones, 75% to 90% of them seen just once. The J segment lost 3 bases and the V segment lost 4 bases, leaving 5 bases of the junction unmatched. CDR3 length: 15 residues. CDR1 and CDR2 from the germline V gene are MDHEN and SYDVKM. This clonotype originated in an elderly man with COVID-19, enrolled during active disease. Sequences were obtained from peripheral blood. This chain links TRBV28 with TRBJ1-4; 7 bases agree with TRBD1. The chain's CDR3 is CASSSPGGPNEKLFF. CDR3 in DNA: TGTGCCAGCAGTTCCCCAGGGGGTCCTAATGAAAAACTGTTTTTT.